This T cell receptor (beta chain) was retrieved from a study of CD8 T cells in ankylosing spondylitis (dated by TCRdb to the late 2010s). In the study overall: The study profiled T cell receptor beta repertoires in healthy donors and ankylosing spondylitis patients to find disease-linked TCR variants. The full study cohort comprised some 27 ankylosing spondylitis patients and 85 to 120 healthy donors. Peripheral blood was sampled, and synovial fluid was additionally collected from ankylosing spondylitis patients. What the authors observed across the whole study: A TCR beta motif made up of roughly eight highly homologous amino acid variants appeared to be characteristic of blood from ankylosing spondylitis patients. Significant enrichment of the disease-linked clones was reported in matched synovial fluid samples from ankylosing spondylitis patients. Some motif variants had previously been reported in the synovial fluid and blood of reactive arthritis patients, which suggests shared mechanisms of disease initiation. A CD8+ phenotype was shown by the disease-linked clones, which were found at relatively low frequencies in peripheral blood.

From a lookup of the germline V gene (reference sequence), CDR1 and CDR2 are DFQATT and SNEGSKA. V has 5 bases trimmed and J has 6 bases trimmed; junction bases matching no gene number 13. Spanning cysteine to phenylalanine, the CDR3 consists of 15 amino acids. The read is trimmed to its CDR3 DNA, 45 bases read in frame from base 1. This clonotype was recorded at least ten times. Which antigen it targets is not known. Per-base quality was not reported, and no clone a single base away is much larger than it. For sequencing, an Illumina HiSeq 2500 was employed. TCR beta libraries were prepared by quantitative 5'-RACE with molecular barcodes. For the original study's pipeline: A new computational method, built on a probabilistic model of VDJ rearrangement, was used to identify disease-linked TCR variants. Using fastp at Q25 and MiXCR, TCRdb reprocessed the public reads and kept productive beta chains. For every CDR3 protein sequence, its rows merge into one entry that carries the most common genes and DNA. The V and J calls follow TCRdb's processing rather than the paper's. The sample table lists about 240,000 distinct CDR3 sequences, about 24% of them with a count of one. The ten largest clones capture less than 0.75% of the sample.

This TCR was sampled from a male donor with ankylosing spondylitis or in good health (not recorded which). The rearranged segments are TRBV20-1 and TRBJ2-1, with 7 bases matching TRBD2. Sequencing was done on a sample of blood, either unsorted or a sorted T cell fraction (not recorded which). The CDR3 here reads CSAPWWGGALNEQFF. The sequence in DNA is TGCAGTGCTCCATGGTGGGGGGGAGCACTCAATGAGCAGTTCTTC.